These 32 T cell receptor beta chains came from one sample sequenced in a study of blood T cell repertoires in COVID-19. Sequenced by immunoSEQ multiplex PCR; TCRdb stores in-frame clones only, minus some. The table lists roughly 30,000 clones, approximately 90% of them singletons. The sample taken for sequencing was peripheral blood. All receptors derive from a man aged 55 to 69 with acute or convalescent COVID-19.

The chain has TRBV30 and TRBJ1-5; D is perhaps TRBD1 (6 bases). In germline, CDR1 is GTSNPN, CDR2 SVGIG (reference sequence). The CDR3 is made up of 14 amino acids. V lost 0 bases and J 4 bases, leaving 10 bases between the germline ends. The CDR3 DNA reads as TGTGCCTGGAGTGTACGGGGGGCAAATCAGCCCCAGCATTTT. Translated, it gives CAWSVRGANQPQHF.

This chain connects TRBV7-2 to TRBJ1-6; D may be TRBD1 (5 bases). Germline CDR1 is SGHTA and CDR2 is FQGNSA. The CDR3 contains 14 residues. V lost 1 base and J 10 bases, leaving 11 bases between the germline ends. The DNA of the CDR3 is TGTGCCAGCAGCTTAGACAGGAAAGGGTCACCCCTCCACTTT. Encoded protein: CASSLDRKGSPLHF.

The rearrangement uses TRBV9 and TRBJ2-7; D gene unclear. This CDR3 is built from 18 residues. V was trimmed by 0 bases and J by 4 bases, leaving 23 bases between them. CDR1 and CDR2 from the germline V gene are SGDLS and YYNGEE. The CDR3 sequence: CASSVENVRSWALYEQYF. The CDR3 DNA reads TGTGCCAGCAGCGTAGAAAATGTTAGGTCCTGGGCCTTATACGAGCAGTACTTC.

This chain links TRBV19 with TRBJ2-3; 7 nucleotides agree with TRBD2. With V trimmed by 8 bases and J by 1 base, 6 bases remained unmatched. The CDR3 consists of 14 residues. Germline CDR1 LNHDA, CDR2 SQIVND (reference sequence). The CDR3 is CASQDGRRTDTQYF. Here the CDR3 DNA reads TGTGCCAGTCAAGACGGGAGGCGCACAGATACGCAGTATTTT.

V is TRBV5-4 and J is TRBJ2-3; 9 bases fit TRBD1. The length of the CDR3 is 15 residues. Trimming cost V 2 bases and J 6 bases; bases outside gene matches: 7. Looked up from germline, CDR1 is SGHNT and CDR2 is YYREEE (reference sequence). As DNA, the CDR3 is TGTGCCAGCAGCTTACCGGGACAGGGACTGGATACGCAGTATTTT. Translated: CASSLPGQGLDTQYF.

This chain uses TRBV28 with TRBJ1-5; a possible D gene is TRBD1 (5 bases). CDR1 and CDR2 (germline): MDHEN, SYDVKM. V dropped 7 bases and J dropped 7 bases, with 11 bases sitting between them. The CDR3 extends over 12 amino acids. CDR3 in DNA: TGTGCCAGCACCTGGGGGGACCAGCCCCAGCATTTT. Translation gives CASTWGDQPQHF.

DNA of the CDR3: TGTGCCAGCAGCCGACAGACTAGCGGGGGTTACAATGAGCAGTTCTTC. Translating it yields CASSRQTSGGYNEQFF. The J gene is TRBJ2-1, the V gene TRBV3-1 (or the pseudogene TRBV3-2); 12 nucleotides align to TRBD2. The germline V gene has CDR1 LGHDT and CDR2 YNNKEL (reference sequence). Germline trimming cut 4 bases from V and 4 bases from J; bases unmatched to any gene: 5. The CDR3 is 16 residues long.

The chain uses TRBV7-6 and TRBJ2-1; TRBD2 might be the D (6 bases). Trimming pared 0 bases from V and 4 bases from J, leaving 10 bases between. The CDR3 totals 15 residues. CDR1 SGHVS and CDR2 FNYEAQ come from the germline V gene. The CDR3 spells CASSLAGTSYNEQFF. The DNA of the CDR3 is TGTGCCAGCAGCTTAGCGGGGACTTCGTACAATGAGCAGTTCTTC.

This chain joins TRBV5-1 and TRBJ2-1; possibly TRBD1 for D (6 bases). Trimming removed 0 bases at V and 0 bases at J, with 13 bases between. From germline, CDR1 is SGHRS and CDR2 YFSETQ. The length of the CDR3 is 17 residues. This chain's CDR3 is CASSLGRRGSSYNEQFF. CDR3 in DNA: TGCGCCAGCAGCTTGGGCCGCAGGGGTAGCTCCTACAATGAGCAGTTCTTC.

The CDR3 DNA reads as TGTGCCAGTAGTATAGAGGGGAGCCAATTTGCTAACTATGGCTACACCTTC. Its protein is CASSIEGSQFANYGYTF. The V call is TRBV19, the J call TRBJ1-2; D is unresolved. Trimming took off 0 bases at V and 0 bases at J, with 14 bases between the two ends. The CDR3 loop spans 17 amino acids. Germline values: CDR1 LNHDA, CDR2 SQIVND (reference sequence).

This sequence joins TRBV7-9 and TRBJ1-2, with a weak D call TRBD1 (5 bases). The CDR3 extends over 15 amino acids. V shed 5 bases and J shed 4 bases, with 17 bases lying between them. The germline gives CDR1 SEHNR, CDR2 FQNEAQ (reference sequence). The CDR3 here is CASSPGGMRGYGYTF. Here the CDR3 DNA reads TGTGCCAGCAGCCCGGGGGGAATGAGGGGCTATGGCTACACCTTC.

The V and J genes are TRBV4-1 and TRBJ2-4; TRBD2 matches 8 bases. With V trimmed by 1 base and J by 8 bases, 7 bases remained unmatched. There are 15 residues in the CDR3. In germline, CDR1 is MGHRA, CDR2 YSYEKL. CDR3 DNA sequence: TGCGCCAGCAGCCAAGTCGGGCCCGGGGGGGACATTCAGTACTTC. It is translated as CASSQVGPGGDIQYF.

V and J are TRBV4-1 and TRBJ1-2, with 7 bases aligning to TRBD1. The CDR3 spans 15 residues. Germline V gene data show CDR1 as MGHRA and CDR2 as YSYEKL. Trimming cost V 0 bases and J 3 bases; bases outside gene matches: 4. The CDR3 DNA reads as TGCGCCAGCAGCCAAGAGAGGGGGCGAGACTATGGCTACACCTTC. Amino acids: CASSQERGRDYGYTF.

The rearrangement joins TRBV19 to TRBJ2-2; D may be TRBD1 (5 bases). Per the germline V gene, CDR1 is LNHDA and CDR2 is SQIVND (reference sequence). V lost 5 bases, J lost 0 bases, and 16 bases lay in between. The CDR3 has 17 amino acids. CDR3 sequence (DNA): TGTGCCAGTAGTCACGGGCCCTGGGGCTCGAACACCGGGGAGCTGTTTTTT. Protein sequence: CASSHGPWGSNTGELFF.

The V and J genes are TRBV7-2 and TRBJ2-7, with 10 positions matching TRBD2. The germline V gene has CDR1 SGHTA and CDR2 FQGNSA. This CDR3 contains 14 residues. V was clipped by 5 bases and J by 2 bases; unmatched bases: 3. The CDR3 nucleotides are TGTGCCAGCAGCCAACTAGCGGGGCCCTACGAGCAGTACTTC. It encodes CASSQLAGPYEQYF.

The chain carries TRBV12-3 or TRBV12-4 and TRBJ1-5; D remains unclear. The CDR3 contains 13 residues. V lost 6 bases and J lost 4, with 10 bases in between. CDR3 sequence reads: CASSRGGNQPQHF. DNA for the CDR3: TGTGCCAGCAGCCGGGGAGGGAATCAGCCCCAGCATTTT.

The DNA of the CDR3 is TGTGCCAGCAGCTTTAGCAGGGCCAACACTGAAGCTTTCTTT. This translates into CASSFSRANTEAFF. V is TRBV7-2 and J is TRBJ1-1; a weak D match, TRBD1 (5 bases). CDR1 and CDR2 from the germline V gene are SGHTA and FQGNSA. With 3 bases removed from V and 2 bases from J, the gap between germline ends came to 10 bases. The CDR3 is 14 amino acids. Full variable domain (missing parts from reference TRBV7-2 and TRBJ1-1): GAGVSQSPSNKVTEKGKDVELRCDPISGHTALYWYRQSLGQGLEFLIYFQGNSAPDKSGLPSDRFSAERTGGSVSTLTIQRTQQEDSAVYLCASSFSRANTEAFFGQGTRLTVV.

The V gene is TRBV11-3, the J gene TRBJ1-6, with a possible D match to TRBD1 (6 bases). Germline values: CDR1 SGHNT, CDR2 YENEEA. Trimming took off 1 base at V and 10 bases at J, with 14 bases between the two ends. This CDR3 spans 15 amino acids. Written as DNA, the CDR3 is TGTGCCAGCAGCTTAGGTCAGGGGCAAGGATCACCCCTCCACTTT. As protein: CASSLGQGQGSPLHF. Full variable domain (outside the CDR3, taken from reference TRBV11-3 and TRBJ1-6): EAGVVQSPRYKIIEKKQPVAFWCNPISGHNTLYWYLQNLGQGPELLIRYENEEAVDDSQLPKDRFSAERLKGVDSTLKIQPAELGDSAVYLCASSLGQGQGSPLHFGNGTRLTVT.

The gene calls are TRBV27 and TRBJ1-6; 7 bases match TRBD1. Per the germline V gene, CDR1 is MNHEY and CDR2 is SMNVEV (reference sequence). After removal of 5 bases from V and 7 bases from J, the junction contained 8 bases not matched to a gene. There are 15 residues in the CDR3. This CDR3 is CASSRTGTVNSPLHF. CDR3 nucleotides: TGTGCCAGCAGTCGAACCGGGACAGTGAATTCACCCCTCCACTTT.

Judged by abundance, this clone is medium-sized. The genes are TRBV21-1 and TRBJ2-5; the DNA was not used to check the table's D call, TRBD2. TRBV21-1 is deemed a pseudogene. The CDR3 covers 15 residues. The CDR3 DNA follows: TGTGCCAGCAGCAAAAACCGACTAGTAAAAGAGACCCAGTACTTC. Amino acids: CASSKNRLVKETQYF.

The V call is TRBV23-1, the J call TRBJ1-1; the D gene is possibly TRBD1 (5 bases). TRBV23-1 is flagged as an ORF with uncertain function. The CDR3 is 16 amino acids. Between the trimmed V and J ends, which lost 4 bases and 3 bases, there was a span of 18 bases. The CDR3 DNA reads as TGCGCCAGCAGTCTAGGTATAGAAGGGGAGGACACTGAAGCTTTCTTT. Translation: CASSLGIEGEDTEAFF.

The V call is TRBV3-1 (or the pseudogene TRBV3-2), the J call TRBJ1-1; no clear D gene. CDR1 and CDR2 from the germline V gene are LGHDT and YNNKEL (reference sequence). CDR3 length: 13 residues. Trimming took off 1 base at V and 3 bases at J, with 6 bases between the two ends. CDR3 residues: CASSQVRDTEAFF. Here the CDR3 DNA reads TGTGCCAGCAGCCAAGTACGCGACACTGAAGCTTTCTTT.

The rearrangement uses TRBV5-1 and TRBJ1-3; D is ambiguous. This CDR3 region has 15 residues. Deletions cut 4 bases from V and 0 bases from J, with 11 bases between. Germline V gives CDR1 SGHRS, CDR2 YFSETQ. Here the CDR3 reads CASSQAGGSGNTIYF. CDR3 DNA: TGCGCCAGCAGCCAAGCAGGAGGCTCTGGAAACACCATATATTTT.

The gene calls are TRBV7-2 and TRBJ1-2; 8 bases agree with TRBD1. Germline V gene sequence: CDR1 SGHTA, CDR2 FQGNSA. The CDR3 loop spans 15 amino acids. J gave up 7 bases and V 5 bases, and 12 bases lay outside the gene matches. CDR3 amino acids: CASSPAGQAVGGYTF. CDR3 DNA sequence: TGTGCCAGCAGCCCAGCGGGACAGGCAGTAGGTGGCTACACCTTC.

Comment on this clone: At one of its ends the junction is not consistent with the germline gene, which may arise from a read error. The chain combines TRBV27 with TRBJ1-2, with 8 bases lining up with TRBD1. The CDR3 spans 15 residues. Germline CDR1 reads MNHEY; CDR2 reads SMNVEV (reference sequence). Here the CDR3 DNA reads TGTGCCAGCACTTTACGCACAGGGGGTAACTATGGCTACACCTTC. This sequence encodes CASTLRTGGNYGYTF.

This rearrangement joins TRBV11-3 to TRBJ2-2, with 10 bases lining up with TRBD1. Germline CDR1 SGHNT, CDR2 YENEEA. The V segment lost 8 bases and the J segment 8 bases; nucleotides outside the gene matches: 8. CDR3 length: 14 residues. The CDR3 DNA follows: TGTGCCAGCCGACACGACAGGGGGCGGGGGGAGCTGTTTTTT. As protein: CASRHDRGRGELFF.

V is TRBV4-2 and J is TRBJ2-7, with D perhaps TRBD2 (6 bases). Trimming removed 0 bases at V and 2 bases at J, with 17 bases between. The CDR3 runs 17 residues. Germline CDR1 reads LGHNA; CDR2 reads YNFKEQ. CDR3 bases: TGTGCCAGCAGCCAAGAGGTGGCCCTAGGAGGGGCCTACGAGCAGTACGTC. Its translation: CASSQEVALGGAYEQYV.

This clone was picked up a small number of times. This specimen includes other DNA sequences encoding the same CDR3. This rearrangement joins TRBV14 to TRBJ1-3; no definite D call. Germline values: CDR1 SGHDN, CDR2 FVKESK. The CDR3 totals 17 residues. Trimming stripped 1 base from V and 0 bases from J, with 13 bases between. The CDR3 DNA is TGTGCCAGCAGCCAAGGTGGCACAGCCTACTCTGGAAACACCATATATTTT. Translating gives CASSQGGTAYSGNTIYF.

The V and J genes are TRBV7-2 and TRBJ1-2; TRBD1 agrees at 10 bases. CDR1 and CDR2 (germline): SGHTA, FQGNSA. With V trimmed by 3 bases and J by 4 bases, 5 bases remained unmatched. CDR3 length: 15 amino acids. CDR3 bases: TGTGCCAGCAGCTTTGGAGGGACAGGGGCCTATGGCTACACCTTC. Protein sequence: CASSFGGTGAYGYTF.

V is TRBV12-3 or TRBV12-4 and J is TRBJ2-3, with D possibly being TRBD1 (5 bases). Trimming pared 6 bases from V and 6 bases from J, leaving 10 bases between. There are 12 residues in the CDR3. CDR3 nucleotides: TGTGCCAGCAGGGGATCAGGGGATACGCAGTATTTT. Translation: CASRGSGDTQYF.

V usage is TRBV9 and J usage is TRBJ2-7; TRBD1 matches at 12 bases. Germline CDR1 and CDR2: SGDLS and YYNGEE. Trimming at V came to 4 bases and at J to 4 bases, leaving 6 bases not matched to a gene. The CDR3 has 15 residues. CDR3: CASSHGTGGIYEQYF. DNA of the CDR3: TGTGCCAGCAGCCATGGGACAGGGGGCATTTACGAGCAGTACTTC.

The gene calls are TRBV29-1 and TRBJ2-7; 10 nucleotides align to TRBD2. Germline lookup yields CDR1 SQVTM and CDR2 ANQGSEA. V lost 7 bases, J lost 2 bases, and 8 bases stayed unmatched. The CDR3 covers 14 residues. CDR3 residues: CSAVLAGGAYEQYV. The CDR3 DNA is TGCAGCGCCGTGTTAGCGGGAGGTGCCTACGAGCAGTACGTC.